This passage covers 24 T cell receptor beta chains from one sample sequenced in a study of Graves' ophthalmopathy and Graves' hyperthyroidism. From RNA, the CDR3 regions of TCR beta chains were amplified and sequenced. RT-PCR with HTBI primers came first, then second-round multiplex PCR. A single record per CDR3 protein comes from TCRdb applying MiXCR to the multiplex PCR reads. This sample has 300,000 to 400,000 distinct CDR3 sequences; roughly 15% occur once, and the top ten carry 2.4%. The sample was peripheral blood. These receptors were collected from an adult woman with stable Graves' hyperthyroidism.

The table lists this clonotype with many counts. The V and J genes are TRBV20-1 and TRBJ2-7; D not certain. The CDR3 loop spans 14 amino acids. Trimming left V 0 bases short and J 3 bases short, with 12 bases between. Germline CDR1 is DFQATT and CDR2 is SNEGSKA (reference sequence). The CDR3 nucleotides read TGCAGTGCTAGAGATTGGACGGAGAACTACGAGCAGTACTTC. This encodes CSARDWTENYEQYF.

This clonotype was recorded at least ten times. The genes are TRBV5-1 and TRBJ1-3; TRBD1 aligns across 7 bases. The V gene's germline CDR1 is SGHRS and CDR2 YFSETQ. There are 16 residues in the CDR3. J gave up 0 bases and V 2 bases, and 5 bases lay outside the gene matches. The CDR3 loop is CASSFGQADSGNTIYF. The CDR3 bases are TGCGCCAGCAGCTTCGGACAGGCTGACTCTGGAAACACCATATATTTT.

Many counts were recorded for this clonotype. This chain links TRBV19 with TRBJ1-5, with D possibly being TRBD1 (5 bases). The CDR3 runs 16 residues. CDR1 is LNHDA and CDR2 is SQIVND in the germline V gene (reference sequence). Deletions cut 6 bases from V and 6 bases from J, with 21 bases between. The CDR3, as DNA: TGTGCCAGTAGCAGATTGACAGCCCAGTTGGGTCAGCCCCAGCATTTT. It yields the protein CASSRLTAQLGQPQHF.

This clonotype showed up just a few times. V usage is TRBV4-1 and J usage is TRBJ2-4; TRBD2 might be the D (5 bases). Germline V lookup: CDR1 MGHRA, CDR2 YSYEKL. This CDR3 region has 16 residues. V lost 1 base to trimming and J lost 0 bases, with 10 bases between them. CDR3 protein: CASSQVPDLAKNIQYF. As DNA, the CDR3 is TGCGCCAGCAGCCAAGTGCCGGACTTAGCCAAAAACATTCAGTACTTC.

The sample holds many counts of this clonotype. J is TRBJ1-2 and V is TRBV15; 9 bases agree with TRBD1. J was trimmed by 6 bases and V by 8 bases; bases with no gene match: 7. The CDR3 runs to 13 residues. Germline CDR1 is LNHNV and CDR2 is YYDKDF (reference sequence). The CDR3 DNA sequence: TGTGCCACCTGGACAGGGGAGGTGGATGGCTACACCTTC. It codes for CATWTGEVDGYTF.

This clonotype appeared a single time. V usage is TRBV12-5 and J usage is TRBJ1-2; D call uncertain. In germline, CDR1 is LGHNT, CDR2 FRNRAP. V shed 1 base and J shed 9 bases, with 3 bases lying between them. This CDR3 is built from 10 residues. CDR3 protein: CASGLDSYTF. As DNA, the CDR3 is TGTGCTAGTGGTTTGGACAGCTACACCTTC. Looking up the rest from reference TRBV12-5 and TRBJ1-2 gives the full variable domain: DARVTQTPRHKVTEMGQEVTMRCQPILGHNTVFWYRQTMMQGLELLAYFRNRAPLDDSGMPKDRFSAEMPDATLATLKIQPSEPRDSAVYFCASGLDSYTFGSGTRLTVV.

Notes on this clonotype: This sequence may be a read error, since a much larger clone differs from it by one base. J is TRBJ1-6 and V is TRBV20-1, with D unresolved. The germline CDR1 and CDR2 sequences are DFQATT and SNEGSKA (reference sequence). The CDR3 runs to 16 residues. CDR3 coding DNA: TGCAGTGCTAGCGGGGAGGGAAGTATAGGGAATTCACACCTCCACTTT. The encoded protein is CSASGEGSIGNSHLHF.

This clonotype was counted ten times or more. The gene calls are TRBV6-1 and TRBJ2-7; unclear D gene. Germline V gene lookup returns CDR1 MNHNS and CDR2 SASEGT. CDR3 length: 15 amino acids. V lost 6 bases to trimming and J lost 4 bases, with 19 bases between them. CDR3 residues: CASRTLPDPPYEQYF. DNA of the CDR3: TGTGCCAGCAGGACCCTTCCGGACCCCCCATACGAGCAGTACTTC.

This clonotype has a single count. J is TRBJ1-3 and V is TRBV7-4; 7 bases fit TRBD1. This CDR3 is 19 amino acids long. Germline V CDR1 and CDR2: SGHVT, SQSDAQ. J was trimmed by 0 bases and V by 1 base; bases with no gene match: 12. The CDR3 DNA reads as TGTGCCAGCAGCTTAGGAACAGGGGCCCGCCAACACTCTGGAAACACCATATATTTT. It is translated as CASSLGTGARQHSGNTIYF.

The chain has TRBV6-1 and TRBJ2-7; 11 nucleotides match TRBD1. The ends lost 8 bases at V and 4 bases at J; junction bases unmatched: 7. Germline CDR1 MNHNS, CDR2 SASEGT. This CDR3 region has 14 residues. CDR3 amino acids: CASRGQGANYEQYF. The DNA of the CDR3 is TGTGCCAGCCGCGGACAGGGGGCGAATTACGAGCAGTACTTC.

This clonotype occurred many times. J is TRBJ1-6 and V is TRBV4-2; the D gene is possibly TRBD1 (5 bases). The CDR3 runs 14 residues. The V end was cut by 1 base, the J end by 16 bases, with 17 bases between. CDR1 and CDR2 (germline): LGHNA, YNFKEQ. CDR3 bases: TGTGCCAGCAGCCAAGGGAGCAGGGACCCCCTACTCCACTTT. It encodes CASSQGSRDPLLHF.

This clonotype was counted at least ten times. The J gene is TRBJ1-5, the V gene TRBV10-3; D is undetermined. This CDR3 has 14 amino acids. Looked up from germline, CDR1 is ENHRY and CDR2 is SYGVKD. Trimming removed 2 bases at V and 5 bases at J, with 10 bases between. CDR3 amino acids: CAISEGRADQPQHF. The CDR3 region has the DNA TGTGCCATCAGTGAGGGAAGAGCCGATCAGCCCCAGCATTTT.

The V and J genes are TRBV30 and TRBJ1-1, with no clear D. This CDR3 region has 12 residues. Between the trimmed V and J ends, which lost 4 bases and 4 bases, there was a span of 10 bases. Germline V lookup: CDR1 GTSNPN, CDR2 SVGIG (reference sequence). The CDR3 loop reads CAWKRVVTEAFF. The CDR3 bases are TGTGCCTGGAAGAGGGTAGTCACTGAAGCTTTCTTT.

This clonotype was seen many times. The chain recombines TRBV3-1 with TRBJ2-7; D could derive from TRBD1 or TRBD2 (5 bases each). Germline V gene sequence: CDR1 LGHDT, CDR2 YNNKEL (reference sequence). Trimming left V 0 bases short and J 6 bases short, with 12 bases between. CDR3 length: 14 residues. The chain's CDR3 is CASSQDGLRGEQYF. CDR3 bases: TGTGCCAGCAGCCAAGACGGGCTGAGGGGCGAGCAGTACTTC.

This clonotype was seen ten or more times. CDR3 protein: CASSYPGHYEQYF. Written as DNA, the CDR3 is TGTGCCAGCAGTTACCCGGGACACTACGAGCAGTACTTC. This chain connects TRBV6-5 to TRBJ2-7; tentatively, D is TRBD1 (6 bases). CDR1 is MNHEY, CDR2 SVGAGI, per germline. Trimming left V 2 bases short and J 3 bases short, with 8 bases between. This CDR3 spans 13 amino acids.

This clonotype was seen a few times. This chain connects TRBV28 to TRBJ1-3; no definite D call. CDR3 length equals 14 residues. V was shortened by 9 bases and J by 0 bases, with 12 bases between the two germline ends. Germline-derived CDR1 and CDR2 are MDHEN and SYDVKM. The CDR3 is CASLGRVSGNTIYF. The CDR3, as DNA: TGTGCCAGTCTTGGGCGGGTCTCTGGAAACACCATATATTTT.

Points on this clonotype: Just one base apart from a much larger clone, this may be a read error. The conserved final phenylalanine or tryptophan is absent from the CDR3, which likely points to a read error. The chain uses TRBV11-2 and TRBJ2-7; D perhaps matches TRBD1 (6 bases). In germline, CDR1 is SGHAT, CDR2 FQNNGV. This CDR3 region has 12 residues. The germline V and J ends were trimmed by 5 bases and 5 bases, with 10 bases remaining between them. The CDR3 DNA reads as TGTGCCAGCAGCAGAAACAGGGACGAGCAGTACTAC. Protein product: CASSRNRDEQYY.

In this sample, this clonotype turned up many times. The gene calls are TRBV12-3 or TRBV12-4 and TRBJ2-7; 11 nucleotides match TRBD1. The length of the CDR3 is 15 residues. The junction had 7 bases not matched to a gene; V was cut back by 4 bases and J by 5 bases. This CDR3 reads CASSSPDRGRHEQYF. The CDR3 nucleotides are TGTGCCAGCAGTTCCCCGGACAGGGGGCGTCACGAGCAGTACTTC.

At least ten counts were recorded for this clonotype. V is TRBV7-2 and J is TRBJ2-5; maybe TRBD2 (6 bases). Trimming stripped 4 bases from V and 13 bases from J, with 16 bases between. CDR3 length equals 12 residues. Per the germline V gene, CDR1 is SGHTA and CDR2 is FQGNSA. CDR3 DNA: TGTGCCAGCAGCTACCGCAACGGGACTCGGTACTTC. Translating gives CASSYRNGTRYF.

This clonotype was counted many times. The chain uses TRBV6-5 and TRBJ2-5; 7 nucleotides agree with TRBD2. Germline-derived CDR1 and CDR2 are MNHEY and SVGAGI. The CDR3 is made up of 16 amino acids. The ends lost 3 bases at V and 4 bases at J; junction bases unmatched: 11. CDR3 protein: CASSYISGKALETQYF. CDR3 DNA: TGTGCCAGCAGTTATATCAGCGGGAAGGCTTTAGAGACCCAGTACTTC.

This clonotype was counted ten times or more. The gene calls are TRBV7-8 and TRBJ2-7; possibly TRBD2 for D (6 bases). The germline CDR1 and CDR2 sequences are SGHVS and FQNEAQ. CDR3 length: 15 residues. V lost 4 bases to trimming and J lost 3 bases, with 16 bases between them. The CDR3 DNA is TGTGCCAGCAGCTCAGTCGGGTCGGGGGTCTACGAGCAGTACTTC. Residues: CASSSVGSGVYEQYF.

The chain combines TRBV3-1 with TRBJ2-5; D is possibly TRBD2 (6 bases). The V gene lost 0 bases and the J gene lost 7 bases, with 12 bases spanning the gap. This CDR3 comprises 14 residues. Per the germline V gene, CDR1 is LGHDT and CDR2 is YNNKEL (reference sequence). The CDR3 sequence is CASSQDWGGRTQYF. CDR3 coding DNA: TGTGCCAGCAGCCAAGATTGGGGAGGTAGGACCCAGTACTTC.

This clonotype was counted ten times or more. The J gene is TRBJ2-7, the V gene TRBV4-1; 8 positions match TRBD2. Germline CDR1 and CDR2: MGHRA and YSYEKL. V gave up 2 bases and J gave up 6 bases; unmatched junction bases: 9. The CDR3 totals 15 residues. CDR3 in DNA: TGCGCCAGCAGCCAATCTGGAGCGGGAGAGTTCGAGCAGTACTTC. Its translation is CASSQSGAGEFEQYF.

This clonotype was observed many times. The chain has TRBV4-1 and TRBJ2-7, with TRBD1 matching over 7 bases. The V segment lost 0 bases and the J segment 2 bases; nucleotides outside the gene matches: 16. The CDR3 is made up of 19 amino acids. Germline V gene data show CDR1 as MGHRA and CDR2 as YSYEKL. The CDR3 spells CASSQDLQGQPYSTYEQYF. CDR3 in DNA: TGCGCCAGCAGCCAAGATCTGCAGGGACAGCCCTATTCGACCTACGAGCAGTACTTC.